The entry that follows covers one T cell receptor (beta chain) sequence. Original analysis: Estimation of nucleated cell counts relied on the amplification of reference gene primers. Assay used: immunoSEQ multiplex PCR; TCRdb lists only in-frame clones, some missing. V, J and clone size derive from that table, while D and trimming were established from the DNA sequence. Here the sample spans 130,000 to 150,000 clones, around 84% being singletons. This sample was taken from a study of blood T cell repertoires in COVID-19. About the research overall: The cDNA or gDNA used as material had been derived from T cells, B-cell-depleted T cells, or PBMCs.

CDR3 size: 11 residues. Germline assignment: CDR1 MDHEN and CDR2 SYDVKM. Trimming took off 4 bases at V and 9 bases at J, with 7 bases between the two ends. This chain uses TRBV28 with TRBJ2-4; weak D call: TRBD2 (5 bases). The receptor comes from a woman aged 50 to 60 with acute or convalescent COVID-19. Specimen: peripheral blood. The CDR3 loop is CASSSGSIQYF. The CDR3, as DNA: TGTGCCAGCAGTTCGGGGAGCATTCAGTACTTC. Variable domain in full (rest from reference TRBV28 and TRBJ2-4): DVKVTQSSRYLVKRTGEKVFLECVQDMDHENMFWYRQDPGLGLRLIYFSYDVKMKEKGDIPEGYSVSREKKERFSLILESASTNQTSMYLCASSSGSIQYFGAGTRLSVL.